This T cell receptor beta chain came from a study of PD-1 and CTLA-4 blockade in melanoma. Repertoires were generated with immunoSEQ multiplex PCR, while TCRdb's copy carries only in-frame clones and drops some. The sample carries roughly 30,000 clones, under 95% recorded once. The CDR3 covers 13 residues. Per germline, CDR1 MNHEY and CDR2 SMNVEV (reference sequence). V was cut by 4 bases and J by 3 bases, with 10 bases left in between. The V call is TRBV27, the J call TRBJ2-7, with D tentatively TRBD2 (6 bases). The source material was CD8+ T cells from peripheral blood, sampled from a patient given anti-PD-1 treatment. This TCR came from a human donor with melanoma. CDR3 sequence reads: CASSSGAYYEQYF. As DNA, the CDR3 is TGTGCCAGCAGTTCGGGAGCATACTACGAGCAGTACTTC.